These 11 T cell receptor beta chains share one sample of origin, sequenced in a study of cytomegalovirus exposure and HLA in healthy donors. 13 Jbeta primers and 60 Vbeta primers were used for the PCR. Measured with immunoSEQ multiplex PCR; TCRdb has only the in-frame clones, and not every one. The table has tens of thousands of clones, 75% to 80% seen once. Source material: PBMCs. The receptors derive from a man aged 18 to 30 in good health and CMV-seronegative.

The chain uses TRBV4-2 and TRBJ2-1; 7 bases line up with TRBD2. The CDR3 consists of 15 residues. Trimming cost V 1 base and J 7 bases; bases outside gene matches: 7. Germline values: CDR1 LGHNA, CDR2 YNFKEQ. The DNA of the CDR3 is TGTGCCAGCAGCCAAGCGGGGGGTGTATCAAATGAGCAGTTCTTC. Translated, it gives CASSQAGGVSNEQFF.

In its sample, this clone was seen a few times. The CDR3 loop reads CASSLPYGGETQYF. CDR3 DNA sequence: TGTGCCAGCAGCTTGCCCTACGGCGGCGAGACCCAGTACTTC. The chain combines TRBV5-8 with TRBJ2-5; D not resolved. The V gene lost 1 base and the J gene lost 5 bases, with 12 bases spanning the gap. The CDR3 contains 14 residues. The germline gives CDR1 SGHTS, CDR2 YDEGEE.

The chain couples TRBV7-6 to TRBJ2-3; possible D gene TRBD1, 7 bases. From germline, CDR1 is SGHVS and CDR2 FNYEAQ. V shed 1 base and J shed 3 bases, with 14 bases lying between them. The CDR3 runs to 16 residues. The CDR3 DNA is TGTGCCAGCAGCTTAGATCAGGGGGGCGGGACAGATACGCAGTATTTT. Residues: CASSLDQGGGTDTQYF.

This clone turned up a few times. The chain uses TRBV7-9 and TRBJ1-6; D remains unclear. Per germline, CDR1 SEHNR and CDR2 FQNEAQ (reference sequence). The CDR3 is 13 residues long. Between the trimmed V and J ends, which lost 7 bases and 7 bases, there was a span of 11 bases. The CDR3 spells CASTGAVNSPLHF. The CDR3 nucleotides are TGTGCCAGCACGGGAGCGGTGAATTCACCCCTCCACTTT.

The chain links TRBV5-1 to TRBJ2-5; 7 nucleotides align to TRBD1. Germline CDR1 is SGHRS and CDR2 is YFSETQ. V lost 0 bases, J lost 4 bases, and 9 bases stayed unmatched. This CDR3 has 16 residues. CDR3 region: CASSLDRGLKGETQYF. The CDR3 region has the DNA TGCGCCAGCAGCTTGGACAGGGGCTTAAAGGGAGAGACCCAGTACTTC.

This chain uses TRBV5-4 with TRBJ1-2; TRBD1 aligns across 9 bases. V shed 5 bases and J 7 bases; nucleotides not matched to a gene: 9. The CDR3 loop spans 14 amino acids. The germline V gene has CDR1 SGHNT and CDR2 YYREEE (reference sequence). The DNA for the CDR3 is TGTGCCAGCAGGTTTACAGGGGGCGCAAGTGGCTACACCTTC. Translating it yields CASRFTGGASGYTF.

V and J are TRBV7-9 and TRBJ1-2; no definite D call. Between the trimmed V and J ends, which lost 5 bases and 2 bases, there was a span of 12 bases. Germline CDR1 and CDR2: SEHNR and FQNEAQ (reference sequence). The CDR3 contains 14 residues. The CDR3 DNA is TGTGCCAGCAGCACCGGGAATGAGAACTATGGCTACACCTTC. Protein sequence: CASSTGNENYGYTF.

V is TRBV10-3 and J is TRBJ2-3; 9 nucleotides match TRBD2. J lost 0 bases, V lost 4 bases, and 8 bases had no gene match. CDR1 and CDR2 (germline): ENHRY, SYGVKD. The CDR3 runs 17 residues. As DNA, the CDR3 is TGTGCCATCAGTGGACTAGCGGAACTCTCTAGCACAGATACGCAGTATTTT. This sequence encodes CAISGLAELSSTDTQYF.

The chain uses TRBV7-9 and TRBJ1-6, with no clear D. V gave up 0 bases and J gave up 9 bases, with 9 bases separating them. The CDR3 has 14 amino acids. CDR1 and CDR2 (germline): SEHNR, FQNEAQ (reference sequence). The CDR3 region is CASSLARGSSPLHF. In DNA, the CDR3 is TGTGCCAGCAGCTTAGCGCGTGGGAGTTCACCCCTCCACTTT.

This rearrangement joins TRBV5-6 to TRBJ1-2; TRBD1 matches 7 bases. Trimming cost V 3 bases and J 6 bases; bases outside gene matches: 2. There are 12 residues in the CDR3. Germline V lookup: CDR1 SGHDT, CDR2 YYEEEE. The chain's CDR3 is CASSWDRNGYTF. In DNA form, the CDR3 reads TGTGCCAGCAGCTGGGACAGAAATGGCTACACCTTC.

This clone showed up just once. The rearrangement uses TRBV7-3 and TRBJ2-3; 7 positions match TRBD2. CDR3 length equals 14 residues. CDR1 and CDR2 (germline): SGHTA, FQGTGA. Trimming cost V 2 bases and J 3 bases; bases outside gene matches: 2. The CDR3 loop reads CASSLLGGTDTQYF. The DNA of the CDR3 is TGTGCCAGCAGCTTATTGGGGGGGACAGATACGCAGTATTTT. The variable domain in full, completed from reference TRBV7-3 and TRBJ2-3, reads GAGVSQTPSNKVTEKGKYVELRCDPISGHTALYWYRQSLGQGPEFLIYFQGTGAADDSGLPNDRFFAVRPEGSVSTLKIQRTERGDSAVYLCASSLLGGTDTQYFGPGTRLTVL.